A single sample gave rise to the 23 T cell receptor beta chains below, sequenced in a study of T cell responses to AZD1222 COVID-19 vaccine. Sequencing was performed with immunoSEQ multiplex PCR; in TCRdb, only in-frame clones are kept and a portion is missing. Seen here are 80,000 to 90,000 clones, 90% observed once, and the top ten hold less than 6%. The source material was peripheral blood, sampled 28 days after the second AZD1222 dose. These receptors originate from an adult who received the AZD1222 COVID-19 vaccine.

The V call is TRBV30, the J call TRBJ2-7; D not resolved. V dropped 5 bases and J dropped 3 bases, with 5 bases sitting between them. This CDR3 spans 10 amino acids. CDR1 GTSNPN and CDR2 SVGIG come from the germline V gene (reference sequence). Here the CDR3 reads CAWGHYEQYF. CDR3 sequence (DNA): TGTGCCTGGGGTCACTACGAGCAGTACTTC.

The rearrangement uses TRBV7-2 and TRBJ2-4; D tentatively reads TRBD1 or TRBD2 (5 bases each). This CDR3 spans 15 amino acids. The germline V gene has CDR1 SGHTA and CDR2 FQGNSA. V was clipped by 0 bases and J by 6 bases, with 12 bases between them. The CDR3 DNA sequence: TGTGCCAGCAGCTTAGCCTCCGGGGCGAGAAACATTCAGTACTTC. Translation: CASSLASGARNIQYF.

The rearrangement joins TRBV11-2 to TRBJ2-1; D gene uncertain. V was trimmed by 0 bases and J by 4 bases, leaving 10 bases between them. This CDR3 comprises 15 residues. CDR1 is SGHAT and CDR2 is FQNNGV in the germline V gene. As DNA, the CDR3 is TGTGCCAGCAGCTTAGAAGGAAATCAATACAATGAGCAGTTCTTC. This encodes CASSLEGNQYNEQFF. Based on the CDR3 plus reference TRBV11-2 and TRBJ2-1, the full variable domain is EAGVAQSPRYKIIEKRQSVAFWCNPISGHATLYWYQQILGQGPKLLIQFQNNGVVDDSQLPKDRFSAERLKGVDSTLKIQPAKLEDSAVYLCASSLEGNQYNEQFFGPGTRLTVL.

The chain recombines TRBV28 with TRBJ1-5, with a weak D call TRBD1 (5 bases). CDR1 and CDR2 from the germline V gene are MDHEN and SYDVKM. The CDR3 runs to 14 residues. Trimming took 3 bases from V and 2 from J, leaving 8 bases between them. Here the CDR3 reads CASSLGGGNQPQHF. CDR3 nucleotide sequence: TGTGCCAGCAGTTTGGGGGGTGGCAATCAGCCCCAGCATTTT.

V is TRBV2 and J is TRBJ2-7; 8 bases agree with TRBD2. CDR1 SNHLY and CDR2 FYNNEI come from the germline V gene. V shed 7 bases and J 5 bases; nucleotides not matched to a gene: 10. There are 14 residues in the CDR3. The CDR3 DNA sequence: TGTGCCAGCACTGGAGCGGGGGTAGGGGACGAGCAGTACTTC. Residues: CASTGAGVGDEQYF. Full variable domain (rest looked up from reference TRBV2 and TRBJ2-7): EPEVTQTPSHQVTQMGQEVILRCVPISNHLYFYWYRQILGQKVEFLVSFYNNEISEKSEIFDDQFSVERPDGSNFTLKIRSTKLEDSAMYFCASTGAGVGDEQYFGPGTRLTVT.

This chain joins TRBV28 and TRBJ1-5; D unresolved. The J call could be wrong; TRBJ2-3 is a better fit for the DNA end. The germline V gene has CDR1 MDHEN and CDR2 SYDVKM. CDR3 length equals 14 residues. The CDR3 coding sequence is TGTGCCAGCAGTCTTCACTCCGGTAGTCAGCCCCAGTATTTT. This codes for CASSLHSGSQPQYF.

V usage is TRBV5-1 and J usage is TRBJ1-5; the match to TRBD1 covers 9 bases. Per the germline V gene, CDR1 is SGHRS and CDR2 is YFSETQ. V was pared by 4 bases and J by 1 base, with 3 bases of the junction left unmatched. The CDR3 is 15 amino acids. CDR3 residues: CASSLTGGSNQPQHF. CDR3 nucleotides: TGCGCCAGCAGCCTGACAGGGGGGAGCAATCAGCCCCAGCATTTT. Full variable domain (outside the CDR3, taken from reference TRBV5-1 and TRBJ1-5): KAGVTQTPRYLIKTRGQQVTLSCSPISGHRSVSWYQQTPGQGLQFLFEYFSETQRNKGNFPGRFSGRQFSNSRSEMNVSTLELGDSALYLCASSLTGGSNQPQHFGDGTRLSIL.

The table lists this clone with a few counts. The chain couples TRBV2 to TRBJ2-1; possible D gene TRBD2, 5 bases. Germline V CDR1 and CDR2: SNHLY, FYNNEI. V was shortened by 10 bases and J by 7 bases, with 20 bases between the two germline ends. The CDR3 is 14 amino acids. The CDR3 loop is CAIPRGSRMNEQFF. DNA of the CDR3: TGTGCCATCCCCCGGGGTAGCAGGATGAATGAGCAGTTCTTC.

The CDR3 is CASSPSRSGGLSTDTQYF. The DNA of the CDR3 is TGTGCCAGCAGCCCCTCCAGGAGCGGGGGGCTTAGCACAGATACGCAGTATTTT. The chain uses TRBV7-3 and TRBJ2-3; 9 nucleotides agree with TRBD2. The junction had 12 bases not matched to a gene; V was cut back by 5 bases and J by 0 bases. The CDR3 extends over 18 amino acids. The germline gives CDR1 SGHTA, CDR2 FQGTGA.

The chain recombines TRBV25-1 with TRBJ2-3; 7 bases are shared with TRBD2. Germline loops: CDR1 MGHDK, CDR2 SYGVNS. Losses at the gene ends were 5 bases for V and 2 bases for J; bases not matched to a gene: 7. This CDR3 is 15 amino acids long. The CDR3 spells CASSPERGVTDTQYF. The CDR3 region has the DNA TGTGCCAGCAGTCCAGAGCGGGGTGTCACAGATACGCAGTATTTT.

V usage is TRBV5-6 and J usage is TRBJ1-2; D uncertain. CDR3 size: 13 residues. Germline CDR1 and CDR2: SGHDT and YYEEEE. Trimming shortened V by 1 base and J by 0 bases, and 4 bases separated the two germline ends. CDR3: CASSLKANYGYTF. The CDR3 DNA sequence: TGTGCCAGCAGCTTGAAGGCTAACTATGGCTACACCTTC.

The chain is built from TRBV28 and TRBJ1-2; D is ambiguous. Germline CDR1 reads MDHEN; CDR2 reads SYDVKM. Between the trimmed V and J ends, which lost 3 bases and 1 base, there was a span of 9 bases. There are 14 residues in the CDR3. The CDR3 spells CASSLASLNYGYTF. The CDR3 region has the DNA TGTGCCAGCAGTTTGGCCAGTCTTAACTATGGCTACACCTTC.

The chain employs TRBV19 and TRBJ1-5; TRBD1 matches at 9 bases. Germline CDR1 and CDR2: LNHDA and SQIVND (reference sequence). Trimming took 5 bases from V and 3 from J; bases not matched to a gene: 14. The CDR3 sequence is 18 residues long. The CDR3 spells CASSPLGQGGIYNQPQHF. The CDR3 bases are TGTGCCAGTAGTCCCTTGGGACAGGGAGGGATTTACAATCAGCCCCAGCATTTT.

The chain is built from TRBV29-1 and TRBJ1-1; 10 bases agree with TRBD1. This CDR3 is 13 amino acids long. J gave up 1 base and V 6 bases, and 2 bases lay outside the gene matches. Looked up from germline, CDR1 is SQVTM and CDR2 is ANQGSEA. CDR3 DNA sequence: TGCAGCGTCAGACAGGGGGCGAACACTGAAGCTTTCTTT. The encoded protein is CSVRQGANTEAFF.

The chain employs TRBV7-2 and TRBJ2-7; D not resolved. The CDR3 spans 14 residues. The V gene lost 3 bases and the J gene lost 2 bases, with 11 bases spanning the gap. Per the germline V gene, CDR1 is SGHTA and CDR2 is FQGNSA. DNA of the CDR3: TGTGCCAGCAGCTTTGCAGGTCCCCCCTACGAGCAGTACTTC. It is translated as CASSFAGPPYEQYF.

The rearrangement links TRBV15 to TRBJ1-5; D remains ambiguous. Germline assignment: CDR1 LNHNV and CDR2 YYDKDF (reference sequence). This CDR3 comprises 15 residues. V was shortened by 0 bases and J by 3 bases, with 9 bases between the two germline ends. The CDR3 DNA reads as TGTGCCACCAGCAGAGATGAAGGCTACAATCAGCCCCAGCATTTT. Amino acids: CATSRDEGYNQPQHF.

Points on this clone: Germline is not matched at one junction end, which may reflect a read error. CDR3 sequence: CLVGGGASSYGYTF. In DNA form, the CDR3 reads TGCCTTGTGGGAGGGGGCGCGTCCAGCTATGGCTACACCTTC. This chain uses TRBV28 with TRBJ1-2; 7 nucleotides agree with TRBD1. Looked up from germline, CDR1 is MDHEN and CDR2 is SYDVKM. This CDR3 region has 14 residues.

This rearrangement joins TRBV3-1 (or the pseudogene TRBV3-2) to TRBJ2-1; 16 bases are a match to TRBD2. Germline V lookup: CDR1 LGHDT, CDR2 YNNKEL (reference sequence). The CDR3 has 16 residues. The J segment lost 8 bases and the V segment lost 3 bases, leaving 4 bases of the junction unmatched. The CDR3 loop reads CASSQAGTSGGDEQFF. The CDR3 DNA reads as TGTGCCAGCAGCCAGGCCGGGACTAGCGGGGGGGATGAGCAGTTCTTC.

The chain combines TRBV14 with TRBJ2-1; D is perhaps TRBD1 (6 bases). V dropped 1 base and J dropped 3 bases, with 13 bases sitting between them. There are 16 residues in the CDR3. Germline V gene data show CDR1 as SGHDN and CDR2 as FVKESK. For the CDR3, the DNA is TGTGCCAGCAGCCAAGGAAACAGGGCCTTCTACAATGAGCAGTTCTTC. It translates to CASSQGNRAFYNEQFF.

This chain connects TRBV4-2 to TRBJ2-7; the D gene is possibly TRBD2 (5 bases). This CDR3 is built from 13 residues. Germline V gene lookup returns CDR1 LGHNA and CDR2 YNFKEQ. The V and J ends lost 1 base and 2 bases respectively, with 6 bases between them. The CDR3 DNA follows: TGTGCCAGCAGCCAAGCGAGGGCCTACGAGCAGTACTTC. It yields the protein CASSQARAYEQYF.

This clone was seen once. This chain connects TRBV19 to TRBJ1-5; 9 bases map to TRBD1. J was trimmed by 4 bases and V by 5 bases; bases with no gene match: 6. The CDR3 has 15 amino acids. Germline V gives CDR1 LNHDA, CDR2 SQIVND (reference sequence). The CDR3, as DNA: TGTGCCAGTAGTGTGGGACAGGGAGGGAATCAGCCCCAGCATTTT. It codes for CASSVGQGGNQPQHF.

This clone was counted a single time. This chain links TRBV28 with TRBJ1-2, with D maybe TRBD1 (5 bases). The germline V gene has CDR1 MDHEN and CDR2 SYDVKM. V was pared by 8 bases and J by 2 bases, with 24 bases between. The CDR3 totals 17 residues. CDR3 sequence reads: CASENTNWGTGNYGYTF. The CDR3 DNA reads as TGTGCCAGCGAAAATACGAATTGGGGCACCGGAAACTATGGCTACACCTTC.

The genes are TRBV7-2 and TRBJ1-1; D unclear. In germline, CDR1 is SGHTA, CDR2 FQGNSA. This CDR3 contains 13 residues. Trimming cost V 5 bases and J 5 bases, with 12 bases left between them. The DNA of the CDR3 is TGTGCCAGCAGCACACGAACGGTTACTGAAGCTTTCTTT. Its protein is CASSTRTVTEAFF.